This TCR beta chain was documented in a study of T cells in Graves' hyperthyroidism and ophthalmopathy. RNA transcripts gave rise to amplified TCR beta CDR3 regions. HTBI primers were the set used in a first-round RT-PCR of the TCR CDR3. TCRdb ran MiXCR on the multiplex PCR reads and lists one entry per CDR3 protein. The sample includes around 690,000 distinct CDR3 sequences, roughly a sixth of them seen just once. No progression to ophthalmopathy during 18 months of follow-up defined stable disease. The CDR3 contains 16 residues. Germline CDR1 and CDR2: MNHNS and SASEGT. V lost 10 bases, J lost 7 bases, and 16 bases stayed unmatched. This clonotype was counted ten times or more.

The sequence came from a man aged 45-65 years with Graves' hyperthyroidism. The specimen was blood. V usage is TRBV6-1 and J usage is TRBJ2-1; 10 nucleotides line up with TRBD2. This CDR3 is CATQLSPSGRRNEQFF. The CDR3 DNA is TGTGCCACTCAGCTTAGCCCTAGCGGGAGACGGAATGAGCAGTTCTTC.